This T cell receptor (beta chain) was found in a study of T cell clonotyping in hematopoietic cell transplantation. Overall study findings and caveats: After transplant, recipient diversity fell while pathologically expanded clonotypes grew through day 180.

Notes on this clone: Its antigen is undetermined.

Germline values: CDR1 SGHDT, CDR2 YYEEEE. The V and J ends lost 4 bases and 7 bases respectively, with 11 bases between them. The CDR3 is 12 amino acids. Profiled with immunoSEQ multiplex PCR; TCRdb holds only in-frame clones, not every one. The sample has some 9,100 clones, roughly 79% seen once; the top ten hold approximately 4.6%. The source of this sequence is a female patient in her fifties who had an allogeneic stem cell transplant from an unrelated donor, so the T cells may come from the graft donor. Some clones in this sample may be carry-over from other donors' samples. The sequencing here drew on peripheral blood mononuclear cells, taken 180 days after allogeneic stem cell transplant. The chain has TRBV5-6 and TRBJ1-1; D gene unclear. The CDR3 DNA reads as TGTGCCAGCAGCCTAGTGGCAGGTGAAGCTTTCTTT. Amino acid sequence: CASSLVAGEAFF.